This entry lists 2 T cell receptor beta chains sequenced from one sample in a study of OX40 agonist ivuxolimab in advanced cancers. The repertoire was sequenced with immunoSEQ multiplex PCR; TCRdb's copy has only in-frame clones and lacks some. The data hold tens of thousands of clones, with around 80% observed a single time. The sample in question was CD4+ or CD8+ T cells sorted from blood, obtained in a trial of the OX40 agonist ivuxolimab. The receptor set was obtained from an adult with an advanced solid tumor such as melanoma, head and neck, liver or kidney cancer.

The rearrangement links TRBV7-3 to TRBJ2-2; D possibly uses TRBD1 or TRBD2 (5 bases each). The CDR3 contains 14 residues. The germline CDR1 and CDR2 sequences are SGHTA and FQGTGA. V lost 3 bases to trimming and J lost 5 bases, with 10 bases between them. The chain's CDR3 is CASSLGTVTGELFF. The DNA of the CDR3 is TGTGCCAGCAGCTTGGGGACGGTTACCGGGGAGCTGTTTTTT.

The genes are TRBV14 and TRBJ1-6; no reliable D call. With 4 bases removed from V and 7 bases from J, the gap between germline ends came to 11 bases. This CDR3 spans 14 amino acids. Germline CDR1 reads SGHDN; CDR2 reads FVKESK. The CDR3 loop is CASSLLATNSPLHF. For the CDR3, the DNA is TGTGCCAGCAGCCTTTTGGCGACGAATTCACCCCTCCACTTT.